A selection of T cell receptor beta chains follows, all from one sample in a study of T cell changes during pregnancy in multiple sclerosis. Produced via immunoSEQ multiplex PCR; TCRdb's table is partial and in-frame only. The sample carries tens of thousands of clones, around 92% recorded once. The source material was CD4+ T cells from peripheral blood mononuclear cells, sampled after pregnancy. The receptors derive from a female donor with multiple sclerosis, enrolled in a pregnancy study. CDR3s include the opening cysteine and the closing phenylalanine or tryptophan. The D gene is left open where the match is weak. Some rows have no size entry. The others give once, few or many, or a class for an expanded clone.

J: TRBJ2-1
V: TRBV4-2
size: -
D: TRBD2
CDR3: CASSVAGGPGNEQFF
DNA: TGTGCCAGCAGCGTAGCGGGAGGGCCTGGAAATGAGCAGTTCTTC

J: TRBJ1-1
V: TRBV9
size: -
D: -
CDR3: CASSVDPGGGKNTEAFF
DNA: TGTGCCAGCAGCGTCGATCCCGGGGGGGGGAAGAACACTGAAGCTTTCTTT

J: TRBJ1-2
V: TRBV28
size: -
D: -
CDR3: CASSPLGQLRANYGYTF
DNA: TGTGCCAGCAGCCCACTCGGACAGCTCCGAGCTAACTATGGCTACACCTTC

J: TRBJ1-2
V: TRBV19
size: -
D: TRBD1
CDR3: CASSTPGGRPYGYTF
DNA: TGTGCCAGTAGTACCCCAGGGGGCCGACCCTATGGCTACACCTTC

J: TRBJ2-3
V: TRBV27
size: -
D: TRBD2
CDR3: CASGILAGRSDTQYF
DNA: TGTGCCAGCGGAATACTAGCGGGGAGGTCCGATACGCAGTATTTT

J: TRBJ1-1
V: TRBV6-6
size: once
D: TRBD1
CDR3: CASSGNRGDTEAFF
DNA: TGTGCCAGCAGTGGAAACAGGGGTGACACTGAAGCTTTCTTT

J: TRBJ2-3
V: TRBV7-2
size: -
D: TRBD1
CDR3: CASSTRTGGFGTDTQYF
DNA: TGTGCCAGCAGCACCCGGACAGGGGGGTTCGGCACAGATACGCAGTATTTT

J: TRBJ2-4
V: TRBV5-6
size: -
D: TRBD2
CDR3: CASGLIAGGPGGKNIQYF
DNA: TGTGCCAGCGGACTTATAGCGGGAGGGCCAGGGGGCAAAAACATTCAGTACTTC

J: TRBJ2-1
V: TRBV5-1
size: -
D: -
CDR3: CASSPGGGYNEQFF
DNA: TGCGCCAGCAGCCCGGGGGGCGGGTACAATGAGCAGTTCTTC

J: TRBJ2-1
V: TRBV7-2
size: -
D: -
CDR3: CASHRDRDSRFFSYNEQFF
DNA: TGTGCCAGTCATCGAGACCGGGACTCTCGGTTTTTTTCCTACAATGAGCAGTTCTTC

J: TRBJ2-3
V: TRBV7-8
size: -
D: -
CDR3: CASSKLDTLTTDTQYF
DNA: TGTGCCAGCAGCAAACTGGACACGCTAACCACAGATACGCAGTATTTT

J: TRBJ1-1
V: TRBV10-2
size: -
D: -
CDR3: CASRRQENTEAFF
DNA: TGCGCCAGCAGGCGACAGGAGAACACTGAAGCTTTCTTT

J: TRBJ2-1
V: TRBV28
size: -
D: TRBD2
CDR3: CASLGGTSGAYNEQFF
DNA: TGTGCCAGCCTGGGTGGGACTAGCGGGGCCTACAATGAGCAGTTCTTC

J: TRBJ2-3
V: TRBV9
size: -
D: -
CDR3: CASSVAPGDTQYF
DNA: TGTGCCAGCAGCGTAGCCCCCGGAGATACGCAGTATTTT

J: TRBJ1-3
V: TRBV5-1
size: -
D: -
CDR3: CASSGGGFGNTIYF
DNA: TGCGCCAGCAGCGGGGGGGGCTTCGGAAACACCATATATTTT

J: TRBJ2-5
V: TRBV29-1
size: -
D: TRBD2
CDR3: CSVVGTSGVGEQYF
DNA: TGCAGCGTTGTTGGGACTAGCGGCGTAGGGGAGCAGTACTTC

J: TRBJ1-1
V: TRBV2
size: -
D: -
CDR3: CASLRTMNTEAFF
DNA: TGTGCCAGTCTCAGGACTATGAACACTGAAGCTTTCTTT

J: TRBJ2-7
V: TRBV7-9
size: -
D: -
CDR3: CASSLAGLQQYF
DNA: TGTGCCAGCAGCTTAGCCGGTCTCCAGCAGTACTTC

J: TRBJ2-7
V: TRBV14
size: -
D: -
CDR3: CASSQGRGAVRYEQYF
DNA: TGTGCCAGCAGCCAAGGTAGAGGAGCGGTACGGTACGAGCAGTACTTC

J: TRBJ1-2
V: TRBV29-1
size: -
D: -
CDR3: CSVTDKLYGYTF
DNA: TGCAGCGTCACTGACAAACTTTATGGCTACACCTTC

J: TRBJ2-7
V: TRBV6-5
size: -
D: -
CDR3: CASRRDWSSYEQYF
DNA: TGTGCCAGCAGAAGGGACTGGAGCTCCTACGAGCAGTACTTC